The 27 T cell receptor beta chains below were found in one sample sequenced in a study of T cell repertoires in cytomegalovirus infection. The antigens of these receptors remain unknown. MiXCR, run by TCRdb on the reads, gives a single entry per CDR3 protein. The sample gives under 850,000 distinct CDR3 sequences, around 32% of which show up once; around a sixth is in the top ten. This specimen consisted of cultured PBMCs, obtained from culture after CMV antigen stimulation. These receptors were obtained from a human donor in good health (CMV status not recorded). Some clones in this sample may be carry-over from other donors' samples.

This clonotype came up once. The V call is TRBV4-1, the J call TRBJ1-1; TRBD1 agrees at 8 bases. Germline CDR1 is MGHRA and CDR2 is YSYEKL. CDR3 length: 15 residues. V was clipped by 3 bases and J by 1 base; unmatched bases: 4. The CDR3 loop reads CASSHRTGRNTEAFF. The CDR3 DNA is TGCGCCAGCAGCCACAGGACAGGGAGGAACACTGAAGCTTTCTTT.

The CDR3 DNA reads TGTGCCAGCATCGCGGGCGGGGAGCTGTTTTTT. Its protein product is CASIAGGELFF. V is TRBV6-1 and J is TRBJ2-2; D might be TRBD2 (5 bases). The CDR3 has 11 amino acids. V was clipped by 7 bases and J by 7 bases, with 7 bases between them. Germline V gives CDR1 MNHNS, CDR2 SASEGT.

This clonotype was found many times. The rearrangement uses TRBV7-2 and TRBJ2-3; 7 bases align to TRBD2. Per the germline V gene, CDR1 is SGHTA and CDR2 is FQGNSA. The V segment lost 2 bases and the J segment 0 bases; nucleotides outside the gene matches: 5. This CDR3 has 16 residues. This CDR3 reads CASSLLGGMSTDTQYF. As DNA, the CDR3 is TGTGCCAGCAGCTTATTGGGGGGGATGAGCACAGATACGCAGTATTTT. The whole variable domain, filled in from reference TRBV7-2 and TRBJ2-3, reads GAGVSQSPSNKVTEKGKDVELRCDPISGHTALYWYRQSLGQGLEFLIYFQGNSAPDKSGLPSDRFSAERTGGSVSTLTIQRTQQEDSAVYLCASSLLGGMSTDTQYFGPGTRLTVL.

This clonotype was seen more than once but under ten times. CDR3 amino acids: CASSQEGQGRDSGNTIYF. For the CDR3, the DNA is TGCGCCAGCAGCCAAGAAGGGCAGGGCCGAGACTCTGGAAACACCATATATTTT. The J gene is TRBJ1-3, the V gene TRBV4-3; TRBD1 might be the D (5 bases). V was pared by 0 bases and J by 0 bases, with 15 bases between. Germline lookup yields CDR1 LGHNA and CDR2 YSLEER. The CDR3 is 18 amino acids.

The table lists this clonotype with a few counts. The chain uses TRBV12-3 or TRBV12-4 and TRBJ2-3, with 14 bases that match TRBD2. Trimming removed 2 bases from V and 3 bases from J; junction bases left unmatched: 7. CDR3 size: 18 residues. DNA for the CDR3: TGTGCCAGCAGTTTACCAAGGACTAGCGGGGGGTTGACAGATACGCAGTATTTT. Amino acids: CASSLPRTSGGLTDTQYF.

This chain uses TRBV2 with TRBJ2-1, with D hard to call. CDR3 length: 12 residues. V was cut by 4 bases and J by 10 bases, with 11 bases left in between. The germline V gene has CDR1 SNHLY and CDR2 FYNNEI. The CDR3 region is CASSAGDTEQFF. CDR3 nucleotide sequence: TGTGCCAGCAGTGCCGGAGACACAGAGCAGTTCTTC.

This clonotype was observed a few times. V gene TRBV19 combines with J gene TRBJ1-3; 7 bases map to TRBD1. Germline values: CDR1 LNHDA, CDR2 SQIVND (reference sequence). This CDR3 region has 15 residues. J lost 2 bases, V lost 6 bases, and 7 bases had no gene match. The CDR3 region has the DNA TGTGCCAGTAGCCCGAACAGGGGTACTGGAAACACCATATATTTT. It codes for CASSPNRGTGNTIYF.

The chain joins TRBV7-3 to TRBJ2-7; D may correspond to TRBD1 or TRBD2 (6 bases each). The CDR3 runs 15 residues. Between the trimmed V and J ends, which lost 5 bases and 2 bases, there was a span of 16 bases. CDR1 is SGHTA and CDR2 is FQGTGA in the germline V gene. This chain's CDR3 is CASSKTGRWAYEQYF. CDR3 nucleotides: TGTGCCAGCAGCAAAACAGGGAGGTGGGCCTACGAGCAGTACTTC.

The rearrangement links TRBV11-2 to TRBJ2-1, with TRBD2 identical over 10 bases. Germline V gives CDR1 SGHAT, CDR2 FQNNGV. The CDR3 sequence is 18 residues long. Unmatched junction bases numbered 10, after V lost 5 bases and J lost 0 bases. As DNA, the CDR3 is TGTGCCAGCAGCACCACAGCGGGAGGGGCCCTCTCCTACAATGAGCAGTTCTTC. Translation: CASSTTAGGALSYNEQFF.

The gene calls are TRBV19 and TRBJ2-5, with unresolved D. With 5 bases removed from V and 5 bases from J, the gap between germline ends came to 12 bases. Germline V CDR1 and CDR2: LNHDA, SQIVND (reference sequence). This CDR3 contains 13 residues. The CDR3 nucleotides read TGTGCCAGTAGTCTGTTCCTTGGGGAGACCCAGTACTTC. As protein: CASSLFLGETQYF.

This clonotype was seen a handful of times. The chain recombines TRBV7-6 with TRBJ1-1; D is possibly TRBD1 (5 bases). Germline assignment: CDR1 SGHVS and CDR2 FNYEAQ. Trimming took 5 bases from V and 1 from J, leaving 17 bases between them. The CDR3 is made up of 16 amino acids. In DNA form, the CDR3 reads TGTGCCAGCAGCCACGGGGACGGAGGAGGGAACACTGAAGCTTTCTTT. It codes for CASSHGDGGGNTEAFF.

The V gene is TRBV4-3, the J gene TRBJ1-4, with TRBD1 identical over 8 bases. This CDR3 contains 15 residues. CDR1 and CDR2 (germline): LGHNA, YSLEER. V lost 4 bases to trimming and J lost 8 bases; unmatched junction nucleotides: 9. The CDR3 loop is CASSPSRGTGEKLFF. CDR3 bases: TGCGCCAGCAGCCCCTCCAGAGGGACAGGAGAAAAACTGTTTTTT.

V usage is TRBV6-5 and J usage is TRBJ2-5; 10 bases are shared with TRBD2. The germline gives CDR1 MNHEY, CDR2 SVGAGI. The CDR3 has 18 residues. The trim removed 2 bases at V and 3 bases at J, leaving 12 bases unmatched. As DNA, the CDR3 is TGTGCCAGCAGTTACGGGTTAGCGGGAGGCACTACTAAAGAGACCCAGTACTTC. Its protein product is CASSYGLAGGTTKETQYF.

This clonotype appeared a few times. The chain uses TRBV19 and TRBJ1-1, with D perhaps TRBD1 (5 bases). CDR1 and CDR2 (germline): LNHDA, SQIVND (reference sequence). The V and J ends lost 4 bases and 0 bases respectively, with 15 bases between them. The CDR3 runs 16 residues. The CDR3, as DNA: TGTGCCAGTAGTACCCGAGCGGGGGTGTTGAACACTGAAGCTTTCTTT. Protein product: CASSTRAGVLNTEAFF.

The chain carries TRBV28 and TRBJ2-7; TRBD1 matches 9 bases. V shed 5 bases, J shed 5 bases, and the junction held 10 bases outside the gene matches. This CDR3 contains 15 residues. CDR1 is MDHEN, CDR2 SYDVKM, per germline. This CDR3 reads CASSVTGTGRNEQYF. CDR3 bases: TGTGCCAGCAGTGTGACCGGGACAGGGAGGAACGAGCAGTACTTC.

The table lists this clonotype with many counts. The chain recombines TRBV28 with TRBJ1-1; a possible D gene is TRBD1 (6 bases). This CDR3 has 14 amino acids. Trimming stripped 8 bases from V and 3 bases from J, with 16 bases between. CDR1 and CDR2 from the germline V gene are MDHEN and SYDVKM. CDR3 loop: CASEVWGQYTEAFF. CDR3 coding DNA: TGTGCCAGCGAAGTTTGGGGGCAGTACACTGAAGCTTTCTTT.

This clonotype has just a few counts. The DNA for the CDR3 is TGTGCCAGCAGCCACCGACAGGGAGCAAATGAAAAACTGTTTTTT. It translates to CASSHRQGANEKLFF. The chain carries TRBV28 and TRBJ1-4; 7 positions match TRBD1. Germline CDR1 MDHEN, CDR2 SYDVKM. The CDR3 sequence is 15 residues long. V lost 6 bases, J lost 5 bases, and 9 bases stayed unmatched.

In regard to this clonotype: One end of the junction fails to match germline, which may point to a read error. This chain uses TRBV5-3 with TRBJ2-1; D could derive from TRBD1 or TRBD2 (5 bases each). TRBV5-3 is recorded as an ORF, its role being uncertain. This CDR3 spans 16 amino acids. The chain's CDR3 is CASSLAFWGSYNEQFF. The CDR3, as DNA: TGTGCCAGCAGCTTGGCATTTTGGGGGTCCTACAATGAGCAGTTCTTC.

This chain links TRBV5-4 with TRBJ2-5; the D is unclear. CDR1 and CDR2 from the germline V gene are SGHNT and YYREEE (reference sequence). The CDR3 is 15 residues long. Between the trimmed V and J ends, which lost 1 base and 2 bases, there was a span of 12 bases. Here the CDR3 DNA reads TGTGCCAGCAGCTTGCCTGCGGCGGCGCAAGAGACCCAGTACTTC. This encodes CASSLPAAAQETQYF.

The rearrangement joins TRBV12-3 or TRBV12-4 to TRBJ2-1, with D unclear. The V gene lost 1 base and the J gene lost 9 bases, with 10 bases spanning the gap. The CDR3 length is 13 residues. CDR3 coding DNA: TGTGCCAGCAGTTTAGGCCTCCCCAGTGAGCAGTTCTTC. It codes for CASSLGLPSEQFF.

This clonotype has more than one count but fewer than ten. The chain joins TRBV12-3 or TRBV12-4 to TRBJ2-7; D ambiguous. V was cut by 3 bases and J by 3 bases, with 9 bases left in between. The CDR3 is 13 amino acids. In nucleotides, the CDR3 is TGTGCCAGCAGTTTTGAGATACTCTACGAGCAGTACTTC. Translating gives CASSFEILYEQYF.

This clonotype was detected only a few times. V usage is TRBV7-2 and J usage is TRBJ2-3, with 8 bases aligning to TRBD2. This CDR3 contains 19 residues. V lost 1 base and J lost 7; bases outside the gene matches: 19. Germline loops: CDR1 SGHTA, CDR2 FQGNSA. This chain's CDR3 is CASSLGRAGGPPRSYTQYF. CDR3 bases: TGTGCCAGCAGCTTAGGCAGGGCGGGGGGCCCCCCCCGTTCGTATACGCAGTATTTT. The full variable domain, its missing parts supplied by reference TRBV7-2 and TRBJ2-3, is GAGVSQSPSNKVTEKGKDVELRCDPISGHTALYWYRQSLGQGLEFLIYFQGNSAPDKSGLPSDRFSAERTGGSVSTLTIQRTQQEDSAVYLCASSLGRAGGPPRSYTQYFGPGTRLTVL.

This clonotype was seen more than once but under ten times. The chain uses TRBV6-5 and TRBJ1-4, with 10 bases fitting TRBD1. The CDR3 loop spans 17 amino acids. CDR1 MNHEY and CDR2 SVGAGI come from the germline V gene. J was trimmed by 0 bases and V by 0 bases; bases with no gene match: 1. DNA for the CDR3: TGTGCCAGCAGTTACTCCGGACAGGGGGCAACTAATGAAAAACTGTTTTTT. It translates to CASSYSGQGATNEKLFF.

This chain links TRBV20-1 with TRBJ2-5; D ambiguous. Germline V lookup: CDR1 DFQATT, CDR2 SNEGSKA (reference sequence). The V end was cut by 3 bases, the J end by 14 bases, with 19 bases between. The CDR3 totals 12 residues. This CDR3 reads CSASSGPNRFYF. The CDR3 DNA reads as TGCAGTGCTAGTTCAGGCCCGAACCGATTTTACTTC.

V is TRBV3-1 and J is TRBJ1-4; D is perhaps TRBD1 (6 bases). CDR3 length equals 14 residues. Germline V gene data show CDR1 as LGHDT and CDR2 as YNNKEL (reference sequence). Trimming took off 3 bases at V and 8 bases at J, with 13 bases between the two ends. The CDR3 sequence is CASSQMDSGEKLFF. The CDR3 nucleotides are TGTGCCAGCAGCCAGATGGACAGTGGGGAAAAACTGTTTTTT.

To note about this clonotype: One junction end does not reproduce the germline sequence, and a read error may be involved. The rearrangement uses TRBV19 and TRBJ2-1; 13 nucleotides match TRBD2. Germline-derived CDR1 and CDR2 are LNHDA and SQIVND (reference sequence). The CDR3 is made up of 14 amino acids. CDR3 coding DNA: TGTGCCAGTAGTGTCGGGACTAGCGGGGTATATTGGCATTTC. This codes for CASSVGTSGVYWHF. The full variable domain, rest sourced from reference TRBV19 and TRBJ2-1, is DGGITQSPKYLFRKEGQNVTLSCEQNLNHDAMYWYRQDPGQGLRLIYYSQIVNDFQKGDIAEGYSVSREKKESFPLTVTSAQKNPTAFYLCASSVGTSGVYWHFGPGTRLTVL.

The J gene is TRBJ1-1, the V gene TRBV20-1; D ambiguous. The CDR3 contains 15 residues. Germline lookup yields CDR1 DFQATT and CDR2 SNEGSKA (reference sequence). Trimming cost V 0 bases and J 1 base, with 12 bases left between them. The CDR3 protein is CSARDMRVGNTEAFF. The CDR3 coding sequence is TGCAGTGCTAGAGATATGAGGGTGGGGAACACTGAAGCTTTCTTT.